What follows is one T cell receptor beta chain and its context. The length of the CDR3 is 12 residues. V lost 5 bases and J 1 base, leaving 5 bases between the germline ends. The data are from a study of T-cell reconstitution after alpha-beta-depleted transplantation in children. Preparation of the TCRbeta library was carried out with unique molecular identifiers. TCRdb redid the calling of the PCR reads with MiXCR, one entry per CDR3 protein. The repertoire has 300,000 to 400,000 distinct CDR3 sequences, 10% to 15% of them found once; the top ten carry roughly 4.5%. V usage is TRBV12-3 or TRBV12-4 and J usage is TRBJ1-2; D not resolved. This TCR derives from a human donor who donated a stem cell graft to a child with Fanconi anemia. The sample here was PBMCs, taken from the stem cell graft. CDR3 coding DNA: TGTGCCAGCAGTCCGGATAACTATGGCTACACCTTC. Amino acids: CASSPDNYGYTF.